The next 26 T cell receptor beta chains were all read from a single sample in a study of beta chain features in type 1 diabetes. Isolated RNA was reverse transcribed in full, so expressed TCRB transcripts were sequenced. This table comes from immunoSEQ multiplex PCR, and its TCRdb copy is limited to in-frame clones, with some not included. The top ten clones hold 0.02% to 0.025% of a sample with hundreds of thousands of clones, about an eighth of them seen once. Which antigens these TCRs recognize remains unknown. Study-wide findings and caveats: TCRB CDR3s from Type 1 diabetes patients were moderately but significantly shorter in all four CD4+ subsets.

The sample was naive CD4+ T cells from blood. These receptors originate from a man aged 18 to 29 with type 1 diabetes.

The rearrangement links TRBV27 to TRBJ1-5; D is undetermined. There are 11 residues in the CDR3. Trimming cost V 5 bases and J 15 bases, with 14 bases left between them. Germline V CDR1 and CDR2: MNHEY, SMNVEV (reference sequence). The CDR3 DNA follows: TGTGCCAGCAGTCGAGGTAGGGCCTGGCATTTT. Protein: CASSRGRAWHF.

The rearrangement links TRBV9 to TRBJ1-2, with D possibly being TRBD1 (5 bases). Per germline, CDR1 SGDLS and CDR2 YYNGEE. V lost 3 bases, J lost 0 bases, and 12 bases lay in between. The CDR3 loop spans 15 amino acids. The CDR3 DNA sequence: TGTGCCAGCAGCGCCGCCCCGGGACCTAACTATGGCTACACCTTC. It translates to CASSAAPGPNYGYTF.

The chain links TRBV2 to TRBJ2-3, with D possibly TRBD1 on 5 matching bases. Trimming removed 9 bases from V and 2 bases from J, with 6 bases in between. CDR1 SNHLY and CDR2 FYNNEI come from the germline V gene. The CDR3 is 11 amino acids. The CDR3 sequence: CARGPTDTQYF. Written as DNA, the CDR3 is TGTGCCAGGGGGCCCACAGATACGCAGTATTTT. Supplemented by reference TRBV2 and TRBJ2-3, the full variable domain reads EPEVTQTPSHQVTQMGQEVILRCVPISNHLYFYWYRQILGQKVEFLVSFYNNEISEKSEIFDDQFSVERPDGSNFTLKIRSTKLEDSAMYFCARGPTDTQYFGPGTRLTVL.

J is TRBJ2-5 and V is TRBV11-2; TRBD1 is a possible D gene (6 bases). There are 17 residues in the CDR3. V was shortened by 0 bases and J by 0 bases, with 14 bases between the two germline ends. Germline V gene data show CDR1 as SGHAT and CDR2 as FQNNGV. In DNA, the CDR3 is TGTGCCAGCAGCTTAGATGGGGGCACCTCGTACCAAGAGACCCAGTACTTC. Translation gives CASSLDGGTSYQETQYF.

The V call is TRBV7-9, the J call TRBJ1-5; possibly TRBD1 for D (5 bases). The V gene lost 5 bases and the J gene lost 6 bases, with 14 bases spanning the gap. The germline CDR1 and CDR2 sequences are SEHNR and FQNEAQ (reference sequence). CDR3 length equals 14 residues. As DNA, the CDR3 is TGTGCCAGCAGCCCAGGGACCTCGAGTCAGCCCCAGCATTTT. Translated: CASSPGTSSQPQHF.

This rearrangement joins TRBV30 to TRBJ2-5; 12 nucleotides agree with TRBD1. Germline values: CDR1 GTSNPN, CDR2 SVGIG (reference sequence). There are 15 residues in the CDR3. V trimming: 0 bases; J trimming: 5 bases; junction bases outside the gene matches: 4. The DNA of the CDR3 is TGTGCCTGGAGTGTGGGGACAGGGGGCGCGGAGACCCAGTACTTC. Translated, it gives CAWSVGTGGAETQYF.

The chain couples TRBV5-1 to TRBJ2-1; D is unclear. CDR1 and CDR2 (germline): SGHRS, YFSETQ. Trimming left V 0 bases short and J 2 bases short, with 9 bases between. This CDR3 has 15 amino acids. The CDR3 sequence is CASSLAQSAYNEQFF. CDR3 bases: TGCGCCAGCAGCTTGGCTCAATCGGCCTACAATGAGCAGTTCTTC.

This clone appeared a few times. V and J are TRBV29-1 and TRBJ2-5, with 10 bases lining up with TRBD1. The CDR3 covers 13 residues. V gave up 4 bases and J gave up 5 bases; unmatched junction bases: 4. Germline V gives CDR1 SQVTM, CDR2 ANQGSEA. The chain's CDR3 is CSVGQGASETQYF. DNA of the CDR3: TGCAGCGTTGGACAGGGGGCTTCGGAGACCCAGTACTTC.

This clone showed up just a few times. The V gene is TRBV10-3, the J gene TRBJ2-3; 7 bases line up with TRBD2. V shed 2 bases and J 1 base; nucleotides not matched to a gene: 3. This CDR3 contains 15 residues. Germline loops: CDR1 ENHRY, CDR2 SYGVKD. In nucleotides, the CDR3 is TGTGCCATCAGTGAGACCCTAGCGGGCACAGATACGCAGTATTTT. Amino acid sequence: CAISETLAGTDTQYF.

This clone was found a few times. This chain uses TRBV5-8 with TRBJ1-1; D is unclear. V lost 4 bases and J lost 13, with 17 bases in between. From germline, CDR1 is SGHTS and CDR2 YDEGEE. The length of the CDR3 is 12 residues. As DNA, the CDR3 is TGTGCCAGCAGCAAGGATCGGTCTACCGATTTCTTT. Translated, it gives CASSKDRSTDFF.

This chain uses TRBV14 with TRBJ1-1; D remains unclear. The CDR3 consists of 18 residues. V lost 4 bases to trimming and J lost 2 bases, with 23 bases between them. Per the germline V gene, CDR1 is SGHDN and CDR2 is FVKESK. The CDR3: CASSPLDSGNWGNTEAFF. The CDR3 DNA reads TGTGCCAGCAGCCCCCTAGACTCGGGGAACTGGGGAAACACTGAAGCTTTCTTT.

This clone showed up just a few times. The chain is built from TRBV29-1 and TRBJ1-4; no clear D. Germline V gene lookup returns CDR1 SQVTM and CDR2 ANQGSEA. V lost 4 bases, J lost 0 bases, and 9 bases lay in between. This CDR3 spans 14 amino acids. CDR3 coding DNA: TGCAGCGTTGTAGAGACTGCAACTAATGAAAAACTGTTTTTT. Translation: CSVVETATNEKLFF. Drawing the rest from reference TRBV29-1 and TRBJ1-4, the complete variable domain is SAVISQKPSRDICQRGTSLTIQCQVDSQVTMMFWYRQQPGQSLTLIATANQGSEATYESGFVIDKFPISRPNLTFSTLTVSNMSPEDSSIYLCSVVETATNEKLFFGSGTQLSVL.

This clone was observed a handful of times. The chain has TRBV14 and TRBJ1-2; the D gene is possibly TRBD1 (5 bases). The CDR3 length is 16 residues. CDR1 and CDR2 (germline): SGHDN, FVKESK. V lost 0 bases to trimming and J lost 4 bases, with 15 bases between them. The CDR3 here is CASSQDWTPRPYGYTF. CDR3 sequence (DNA): TGTGCCAGCAGCCAAGACTGGACACCCCGCCCCTATGGCTACACCTTC.

This chain links TRBV5-1 with TRBJ2-7; 8 bases map to TRBD2. Germline loops: CDR1 SGHRS, CDR2 YFSETQ. J gave up 2 bases and V 4 bases, and 5 bases lay outside the gene matches. This CDR3 spans 14 amino acids. CDR3 sequence: CASSLLAGTYEQYF. The CDR3 region has the DNA TGCGCCAGCAGCCTTTTAGCGGGAACCTACGAGCAGTACTTC.

J is TRBJ1-4 and V is TRBV30; TRBD1 aligns across 9 bases. Germline CDR1 reads GTSNPN; CDR2 reads SVGIG (reference sequence). Trimming took 5 bases from V and 7 from J; bases not matched to a gene: 5. This CDR3 has 13 amino acids. CDR3 coding DNA: TGTGCCTGGGAACAGGGGGCGAGTGAAAAACTGTTTTTT. Translated: CAWEQGASEKLFF. Full variable domain (missing parts from reference TRBV30 and TRBJ1-4): SQTIHQWPATLVQPVGSPLSLECTVEGTSNPNLYWYRQAAGRGLQLLFYSVGIGQISSEVPQNLSASRPQDRQFILSSKKLLLSDSGFYLCAWEQGASEKLFFGSGTQLSVL.

This clone has a handful of counts. The same CDR3 is also encoded by other DNA sequences in this sample. The chain is built from TRBV5-1 and TRBJ2-5, with no clear D. V lost 10 bases and J 2 bases, leaving 9 bases between the germline ends. This CDR3 contains 11 residues. CDR1 and CDR2 from the germline V gene are SGHRS and YFSETQ. The CDR3 DNA reads TGCGCCTCTTCAGGACAAGAGACCCAGTACTTC. Encoded protein: CASSGQETQYF.

For the CDR3, the DNA is TGTGCCAGCATCCAGGGGCTGGGCAATGAGCAGTTCTTC. Amino acid sequence: CASIQGLGNEQFF. This sequence joins TRBV2 and TRBJ2-1; a weak D match, TRBD1 (6 bases). Germline CDR1 is SNHLY and CDR2 is FYNNEI. V was trimmed by 7 bases and J by 6 bases, leaving 13 bases between them. CDR3 length: 13 residues.

The V gene is TRBV11-1, the J gene TRBJ2-5, with D tentatively TRBD2 (7 bases). The V gene lost 5 bases and the J gene lost 5 bases, with 18 bases spanning the gap. Germline-derived CDR1 and CDR2 are SGHAT and FQDESV (reference sequence). The CDR3 loop spans 15 amino acids. The CDR3 DNA is TGTGCCAGCAGCGCTCGTGAGGGGAGGGGGGAGACCCAGTACTTC. Amino acid sequence: CASSAREGRGETQYF.

V and J are TRBV6-5 and TRBJ1-2, with 9 bases identical to TRBD1. This CDR3 is built from 16 residues. With 0 bases clipped from V and 3 bases from J, the junction kept 5 bases outside the gene matches. CDR1 is MNHEY, CDR2 SVGAGI, per germline. The CDR3 loop is CASSYSGTGTHYGYTF. CDR3 sequence (DNA): TGTGCCAGCAGTTACTCCGGGACAGGGACACACTATGGCTACACCTTC.

This clone appeared a few times. The chain recombines TRBV18 with TRBJ2-5; D is perhaps TRBD1 or TRBD2 (6 bases each). The CDR3 consists of 15 residues. Germline V gene data show CDR1 as KGHSH and CDR2 as LQKENI. V was clipped by 3 bases and J by 3 bases, with 14 bases between them. The CDR3 here is CASSPLRGTEETQYF. The CDR3 DNA is TGTGCCAGCTCACCGTTGAGGGGGACTGAAGAGACCCAGTACTTC.

The table lists this clone with a few counts. The chain uses TRBV7-9 and TRBJ2-7, with D possibly matching TRBD2 (5 bases). Germline CDR1 is SEHNR and CDR2 is FQNEAQ (reference sequence). The ends were cut back, 5 bases at V and 7 bases at J, with 27 bases in the middle. The length of the CDR3 is 17 residues. This chain's CDR3 is CASSRRGGGLLFEEQYF. The CDR3 region has the DNA TGTGCCAGCAGCCGCCGGGGTGGAGGACTGCTTTTTGAAGAGCAGTACTTC.

The table lists this clone with a few counts. The chain links TRBV11-3 to TRBJ2-1; D gene unclear. V dropped 2 bases and J dropped 0 bases, with 17 bases sitting between them. This CDR3 region has 18 residues. CDR1 and CDR2 from the germline V gene are SGHNT and YENEEA. The CDR3, as DNA: TGTGCCAGCAGCTTACGCCCTTCGAGGAAAAGCTCCTACAATGAGCAGTTCTTC. As protein: CASSLRPSRKSSYNEQFF. The entire variable domain, with the rest obtained from reference TRBV11-3 and TRBJ2-1, is as follows: EAGVVQSPRYKIIEKKQPVAFWCNPISGHNTLYWYLQNLGQGPELLIRYENEEAVDDSQLPKDRFSAERLKGVDSTLKIQPAELGDSAVYLCASSLRPSRKSSYNEQFFGPGTRLTVL.

This clone occurred a few times. The chain is built from TRBV5-1 and TRBJ1-4; D remains unclear. The germline CDR1 and CDR2 sequences are SGHRS and YFSETQ. This CDR3 spans 14 amino acids. Deletions cut 1 base from V and 4 bases from J, with 8 bases between. CDR3 amino acids: CASSLSGYNEKLFF. CDR3 DNA: TGCGCCAGCAGCTTGTCCGGGTATAATGAAAAACTGTTTTTT.

The J gene is TRBJ1-6, the V gene TRBV5-1, with D unresolved. The CDR3 covers 15 residues. Germline CDR1 SGHRS, CDR2 YFSETQ. V was trimmed by 3 bases and J by 7 bases, leaving 14 bases between them. The CDR3 loop is CASSSREPGNSPLHF. DNA of the CDR3: TGCGCCAGCAGCTCAAGGGAACCAGGAAATTCACCCCTCCACTTT. Combining the CDR3 with reference TRBV5-1 and TRBJ1-6 gives the whole variable domain KAGVTQTPRYLIKTRGQQVTLSCSPISGHRSVSWYQQTPGQGLQFLFEYFSETQRNKGNFPGRFSGRQFSNSRSEMNVSTLELGDSALYLCASSSREPGNSPLHFGNGTRLTVT.

This clone was recorded a few times. The J gene is TRBJ1-1, the V gene TRBV5-1; D unclear. Trimming stripped 4 bases from V and 1 base from J, with 11 bases between. The CDR3 loop spans 14 amino acids. From germline, CDR1 is SGHRS and CDR2 YFSETQ. The CDR3 DNA sequence: TGCGCCAGCAGCCTGATGGCAGAGAACACTGAAGCTTTCTTT. This codes for CASSLMAENTEAFF. The full variable domain, completed using reference TRBV5-1 and TRBJ1-1, is KAGVTQTPRYLIKTRGQQVTLSCSPISGHRSVSWYQQTPGQGLQFLFEYFSETQRNKGNFPGRFSGRQFSNSRSEMNVSTLELGDSALYLCASSLMAENTEAFFGQGTRLTVV.

This clone was seen just once. The gene calls are TRBV10-2 and TRBJ1-1, with D hard to call. This CDR3 comprises 12 residues. V shed 1 base and J shed 13 bases, with 13 bases lying between them. Per the germline V gene, CDR1 is WSHSY and CDR2 is SAAADI. The CDR3 loop is CASSELNSMGFF. Written as DNA, the CDR3 is TGCGCCAGCAGTGAGTTGAATAGCATGGGTTTCTTT.